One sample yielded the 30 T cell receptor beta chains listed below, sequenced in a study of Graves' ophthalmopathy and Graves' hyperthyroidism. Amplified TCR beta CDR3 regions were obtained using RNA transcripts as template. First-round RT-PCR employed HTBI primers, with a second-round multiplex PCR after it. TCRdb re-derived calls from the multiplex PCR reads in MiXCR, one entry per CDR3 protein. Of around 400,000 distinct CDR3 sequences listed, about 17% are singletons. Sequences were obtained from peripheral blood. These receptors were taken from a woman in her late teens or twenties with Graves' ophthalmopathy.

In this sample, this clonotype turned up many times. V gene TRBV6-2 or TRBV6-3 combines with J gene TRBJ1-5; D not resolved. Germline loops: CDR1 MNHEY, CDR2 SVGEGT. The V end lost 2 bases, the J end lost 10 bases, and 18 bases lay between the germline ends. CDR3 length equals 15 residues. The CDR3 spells CASSYEPAGRGPQHF. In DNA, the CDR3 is TGTGCCAGCAGTTACGAACCCGCGGGCCGTGGACCCCAGCATTTT.

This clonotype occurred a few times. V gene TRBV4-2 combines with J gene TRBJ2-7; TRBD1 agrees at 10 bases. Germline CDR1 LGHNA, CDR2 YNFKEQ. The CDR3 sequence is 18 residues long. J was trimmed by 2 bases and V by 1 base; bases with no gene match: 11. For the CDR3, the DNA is TGTGCCAGCAGCCAAGGGACAGGGGGAACGCCCTTTACCTACGAGCAGTACTTC. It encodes CASSQGTGGTPFTYEQYF.

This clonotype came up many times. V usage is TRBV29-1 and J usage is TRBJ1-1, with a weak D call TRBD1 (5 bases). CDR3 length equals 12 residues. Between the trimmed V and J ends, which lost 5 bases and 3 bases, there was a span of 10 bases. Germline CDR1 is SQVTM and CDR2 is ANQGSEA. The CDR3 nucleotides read TGCAGCGTTATTCAGGGTTACACTGAAGCTTTCTTT. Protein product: CSVIQGYTEAFF.

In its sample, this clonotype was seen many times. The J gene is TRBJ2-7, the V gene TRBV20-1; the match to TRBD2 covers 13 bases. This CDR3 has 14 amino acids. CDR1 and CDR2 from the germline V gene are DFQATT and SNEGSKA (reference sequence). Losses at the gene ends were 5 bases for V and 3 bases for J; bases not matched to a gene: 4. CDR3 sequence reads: CSAEGTSGIYEQYF. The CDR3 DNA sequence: TGCAGTGCTGAAGGGACTAGCGGGATCTACGAGCAGTACTTC.

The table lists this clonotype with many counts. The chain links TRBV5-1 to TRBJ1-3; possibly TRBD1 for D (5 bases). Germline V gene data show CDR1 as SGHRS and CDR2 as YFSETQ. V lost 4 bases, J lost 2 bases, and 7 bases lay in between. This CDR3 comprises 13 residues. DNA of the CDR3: TGCGCCAGCAGCGAGGGGCCTGGAAACACCATATATTTT. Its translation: CASSEGPGNTIYF. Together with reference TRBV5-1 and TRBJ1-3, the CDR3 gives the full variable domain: KAGVTQTPRYLIKTRGQQVTLSCSPISGHRSVSWYQQTPGQGLQFLFEYFSETQRNKGNFPGRFSGRQFSNSRSEMNVSTLELGDSALYLCASSEGPGNTIYFGEGSWLTVV.

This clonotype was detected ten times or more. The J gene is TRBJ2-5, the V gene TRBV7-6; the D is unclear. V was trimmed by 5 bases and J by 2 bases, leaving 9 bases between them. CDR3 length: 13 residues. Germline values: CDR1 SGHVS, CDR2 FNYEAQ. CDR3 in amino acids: CASSPIRQETQYF. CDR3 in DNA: TGTGCCAGCAGCCCCATCCGGCAAGAGACCCAGTACTTC.

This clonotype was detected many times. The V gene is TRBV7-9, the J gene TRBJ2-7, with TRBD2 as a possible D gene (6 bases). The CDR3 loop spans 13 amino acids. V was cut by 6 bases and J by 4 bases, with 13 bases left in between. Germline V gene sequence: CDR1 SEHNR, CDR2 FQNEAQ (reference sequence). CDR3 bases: TGTGCCAGCAGGCGGGCGGGAAGGTACGAGCAGTACTTC. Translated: CASRRAGRYEQYF.

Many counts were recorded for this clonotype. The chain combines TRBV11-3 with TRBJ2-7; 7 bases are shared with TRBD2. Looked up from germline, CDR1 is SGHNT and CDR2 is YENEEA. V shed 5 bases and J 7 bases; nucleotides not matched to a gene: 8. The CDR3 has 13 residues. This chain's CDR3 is CASSASIGGEQYF. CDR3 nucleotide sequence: TGTGCCAGCAGCGCTTCGATCGGGGGGGAGCAGTACTTC. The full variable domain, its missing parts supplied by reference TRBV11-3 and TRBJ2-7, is EAGVVQSPRYKIIEKKQPVAFWCNPISGHNTLYWYLQNLGQGPELLIRYENEEAVDDSQLPKDRFSAERLKGVDSTLKIQPAELGDSAVYLCASSASIGGEQYFGPGTRLTVT.

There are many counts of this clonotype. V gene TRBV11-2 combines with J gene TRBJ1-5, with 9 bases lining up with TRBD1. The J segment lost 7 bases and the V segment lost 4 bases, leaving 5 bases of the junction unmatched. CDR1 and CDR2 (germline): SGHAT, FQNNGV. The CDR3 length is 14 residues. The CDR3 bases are TGTGCCAGCAGCTCGACAGGGGGGGAACAGCCCCAGCATTTT. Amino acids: CASSSTGGEQPQHF.

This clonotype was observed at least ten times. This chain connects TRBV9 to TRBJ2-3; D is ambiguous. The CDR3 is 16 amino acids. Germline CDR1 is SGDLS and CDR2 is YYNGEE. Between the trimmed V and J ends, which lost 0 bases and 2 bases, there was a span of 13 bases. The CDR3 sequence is CASSVAPTVNTDTQYF. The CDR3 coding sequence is TGTGCCAGCAGCGTAGCTCCGACGGTAAACACAGATACGCAGTATTTT.

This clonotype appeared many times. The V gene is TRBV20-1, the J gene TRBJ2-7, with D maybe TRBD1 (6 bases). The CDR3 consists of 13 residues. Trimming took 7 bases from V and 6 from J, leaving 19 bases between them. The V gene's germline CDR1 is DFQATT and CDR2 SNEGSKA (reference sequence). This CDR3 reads CSVSRPTGCEQYF. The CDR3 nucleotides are TGCAGTGTTAGCCGCCCGACAGGCTGCGAGCAGTACTTC.

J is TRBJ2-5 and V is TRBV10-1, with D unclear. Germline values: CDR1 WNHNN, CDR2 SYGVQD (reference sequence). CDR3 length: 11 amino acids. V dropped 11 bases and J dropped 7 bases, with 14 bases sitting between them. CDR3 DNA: TGCGCCCGCTCGAGGTCCCGGACCCAGTACTTC. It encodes CARSRSRTQYF.

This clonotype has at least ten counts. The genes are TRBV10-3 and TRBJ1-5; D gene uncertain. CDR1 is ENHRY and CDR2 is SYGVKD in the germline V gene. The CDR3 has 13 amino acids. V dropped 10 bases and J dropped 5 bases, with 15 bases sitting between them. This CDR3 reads CASAGLGDQPQHF. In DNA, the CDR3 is TGTGCCAGTGCAGGACTCGGGGATCAGCCCCAGCATTTT.

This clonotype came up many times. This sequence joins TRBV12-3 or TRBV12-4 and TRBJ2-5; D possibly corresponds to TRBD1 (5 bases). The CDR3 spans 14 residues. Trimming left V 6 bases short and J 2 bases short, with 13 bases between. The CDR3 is CASSIRQRQETQYF. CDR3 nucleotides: TGTGCCAGCAGCATTCGACAGCGACAAGAGACCCAGTACTTC.

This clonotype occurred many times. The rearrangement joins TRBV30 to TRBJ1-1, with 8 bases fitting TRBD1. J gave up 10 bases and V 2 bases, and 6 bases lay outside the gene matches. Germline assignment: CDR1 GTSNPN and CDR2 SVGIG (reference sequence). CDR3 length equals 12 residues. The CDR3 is CAWSRGQGGAFF. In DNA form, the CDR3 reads TGTGCCTGGAGTAGAGGACAGGGCGGAGCTTTCTTT. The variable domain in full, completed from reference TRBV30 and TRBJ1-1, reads SQTIHQWPATLVQPVGSPLSLECTVEGTSNPNLYWYRQAAGRGLQLLFYSVGIGQISSEVPQNLSASRPQDRQFILSSKKLLLSDSGFYLCAWSRGQGGAFFGQGTRLTVV.

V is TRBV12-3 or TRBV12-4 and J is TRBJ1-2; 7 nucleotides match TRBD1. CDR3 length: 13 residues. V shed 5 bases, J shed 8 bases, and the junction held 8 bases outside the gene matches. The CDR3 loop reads CASSLGQGVGYTF. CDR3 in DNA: TGTGCCAGCAGTCTTGGTCAGGGGGTAGGCTACACCTTC.

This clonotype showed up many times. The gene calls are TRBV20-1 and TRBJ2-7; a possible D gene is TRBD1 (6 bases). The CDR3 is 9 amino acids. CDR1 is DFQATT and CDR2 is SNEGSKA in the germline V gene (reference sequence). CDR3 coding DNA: TGCAGAGGGGGCTACGAGCAGTACTTC. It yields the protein CRGGYEQYF.

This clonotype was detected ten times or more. The DNA of the CDR3 is TGTGCCACCAGCAGAGAGGCCCCAGGGAATAGCAATCAGCCCCAGCATTTT. Its protein product is CATSREAPGNSNQPQHF. V is TRBV15 and J is TRBJ1-5; TRBD1 is a possible D gene (5 bases). The CDR3 totals 17 residues. V lost 0 bases, J lost 0 bases, and 12 bases lay in between. Germline values: CDR1 LNHNV, CDR2 YYDKDF (reference sequence).

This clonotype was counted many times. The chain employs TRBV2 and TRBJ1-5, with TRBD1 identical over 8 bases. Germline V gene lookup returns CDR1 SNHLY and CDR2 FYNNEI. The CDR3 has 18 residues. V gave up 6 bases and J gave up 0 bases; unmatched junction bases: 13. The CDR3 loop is CASSLTGQGGYSNQPQHF. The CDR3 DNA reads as TGTGCCAGCAGCTTGACCGGACAGGGCGGATATAGCAATCAGCCCCAGCATTTT.

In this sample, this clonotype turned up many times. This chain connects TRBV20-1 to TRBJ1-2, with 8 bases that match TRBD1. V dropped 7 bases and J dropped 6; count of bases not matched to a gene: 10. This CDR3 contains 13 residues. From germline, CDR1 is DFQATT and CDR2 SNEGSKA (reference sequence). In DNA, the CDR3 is TGCAGTGACAATACCGGGACAGGAGATGGCTACACCTTC. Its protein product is CSDNTGTGDGYTF.

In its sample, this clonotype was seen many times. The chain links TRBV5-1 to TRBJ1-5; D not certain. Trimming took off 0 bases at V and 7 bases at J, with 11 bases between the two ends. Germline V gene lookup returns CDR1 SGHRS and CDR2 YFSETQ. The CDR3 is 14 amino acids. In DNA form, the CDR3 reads TGCGCCAGCAGCTTGGTTGGAGGTCACCAGCCCCAGCATTTT. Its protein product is CASSLVGGHQPQHF.

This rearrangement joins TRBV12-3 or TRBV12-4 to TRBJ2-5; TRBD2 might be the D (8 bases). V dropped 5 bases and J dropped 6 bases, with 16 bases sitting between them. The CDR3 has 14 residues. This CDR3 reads CASSPREGAKTQYF. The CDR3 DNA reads TGTGCCAGCAGTCCCCGGGAGGGGGCCAAGACCCAGTACTTC.

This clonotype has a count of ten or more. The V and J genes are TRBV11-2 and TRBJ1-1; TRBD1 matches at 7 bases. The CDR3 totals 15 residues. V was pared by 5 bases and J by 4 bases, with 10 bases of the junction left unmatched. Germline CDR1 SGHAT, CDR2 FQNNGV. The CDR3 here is CASSRRDSLLTEAFF. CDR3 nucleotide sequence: TGTGCCAGCAGCCGCCGGGACAGTTTACTCACTGAAGCTTTCTTT. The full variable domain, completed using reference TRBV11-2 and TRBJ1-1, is EAGVAQSPRYKIIEKRQSVAFWCNPISGHATLYWYQQILGQGPKLLIQFQNNGVVDDSQLPKDRFSAERLKGVDSTLKIQPAKLEDSAVYLCASSRRDSLLTEAFFGQGTRLTVV.

The CDR3 reads CASSEAGLATGYTF. Here the CDR3 DNA reads TGTGCCAGCAGTGAAGCGGGCCTCGCAACTGGCTACACCTTC. The rearrangement joins TRBV6-1 to TRBJ1-2; unclear D gene. Germline lookup yields CDR1 MNHNS and CDR2 SASEGT. The CDR3 spans 14 residues. Trimming took off 0 bases at V and 7 bases at J, with 12 bases between the two ends.

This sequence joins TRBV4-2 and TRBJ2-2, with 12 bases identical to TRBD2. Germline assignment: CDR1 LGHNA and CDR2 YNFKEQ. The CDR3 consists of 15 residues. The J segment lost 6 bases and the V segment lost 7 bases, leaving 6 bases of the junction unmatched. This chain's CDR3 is CASTELAGGPGELFF. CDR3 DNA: TGTGCCAGCACCGAACTAGCGGGAGGTCCCGGGGAGCTGTTTTTT.

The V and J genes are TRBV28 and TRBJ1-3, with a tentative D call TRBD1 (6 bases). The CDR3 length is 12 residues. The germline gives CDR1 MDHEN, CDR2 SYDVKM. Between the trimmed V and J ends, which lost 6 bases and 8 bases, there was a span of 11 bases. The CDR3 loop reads CASSLGTHTIYF. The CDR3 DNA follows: TGTGCCAGCAGCCTCGGGACACACACCATATATTTT.

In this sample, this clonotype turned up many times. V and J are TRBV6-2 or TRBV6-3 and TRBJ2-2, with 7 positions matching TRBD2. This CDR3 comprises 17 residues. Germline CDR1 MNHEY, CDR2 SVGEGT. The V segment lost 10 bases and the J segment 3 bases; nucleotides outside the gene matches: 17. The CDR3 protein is CATSMRAGELHTGELFF. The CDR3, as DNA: TGTGCCACCTCCATGCGGGCGGGAGAGTTGCACACCGGGGAGCTGTTTTTT.

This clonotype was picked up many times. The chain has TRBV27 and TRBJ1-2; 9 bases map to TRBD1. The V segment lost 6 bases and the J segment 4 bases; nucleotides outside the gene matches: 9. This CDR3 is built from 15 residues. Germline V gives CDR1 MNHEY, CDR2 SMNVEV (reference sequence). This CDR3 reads CASSSVMTGGYGYTF. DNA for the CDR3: TGTGCCAGCAGCTCCGTGATGACAGGGGGCTATGGCTACACCTTC.

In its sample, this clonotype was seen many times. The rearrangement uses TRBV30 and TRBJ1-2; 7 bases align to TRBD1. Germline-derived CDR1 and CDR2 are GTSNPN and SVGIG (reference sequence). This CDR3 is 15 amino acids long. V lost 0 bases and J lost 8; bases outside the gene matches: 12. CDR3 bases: TGTGCCTGGAGTGTACAGGGGCTGCCCTTGCAGGGCTACACCTTC. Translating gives CAWSVQGLPLQGYTF.

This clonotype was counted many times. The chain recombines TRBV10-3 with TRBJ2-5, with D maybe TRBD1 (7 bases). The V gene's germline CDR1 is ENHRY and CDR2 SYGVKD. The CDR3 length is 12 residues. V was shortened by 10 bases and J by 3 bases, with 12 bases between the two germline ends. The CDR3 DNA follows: TGTGCCAGCGGGACAGTAGAAGAGACCCAGTACTTC. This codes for CASGTVEETQYF.